This record looks at one T cell receptor (beta chain) sequence and its context. The data stem from a study of blood T cell repertoires in COVID-19. Across the study: Sample material is recorded as cDNA or gDNA derived from T cells, B-cell-depleted T cells, or PBMCs.

This CDR3 region has 12 residues. CDR1 is MDHEN and CDR2 is SYDVKM in the germline V gene. The V end was cut by 11 bases, the J end by 6 bases, with 14 bases between. Sequenced by immunoSEQ multiplex PCR; TCRdb stores in-frame clones only, minus some. The table lists 170,000 or so clones, roughly 85% of them singletons, with 6.2% in the top ten. Enrolled through a virtual design, the participants were between roughly 18 and 90 years of age and came from some 26 US areas. The study counted Cohort 3 donors as recovered given two negative PCRs, clearance, or symptom resolution. Sample: PBMCs or T cells enriched from blood (not recorded which). This receptor was identified in a middle-aged man who had recovered from COVID-19. The V gene is TRBV28, the J gene TRBJ1-5; the D gene is possibly TRBD1 (5 bases). The CDR3, as DNA: TGTGCCTCCGGGGGTTGGAGTCAGCCCCAGCATTTT. It encodes CASGGWSQPQHF.